These T cell receptor beta chains were read from a single sample in a study of blood T cell repertoires in COVID-19. Libraries were prepared by immunoSEQ multiplex PCR; TCRdb keeps only in-frame clonotypes and omits some of them. Here the sample spans approximately 250,000 clones, 75% to 90% being singletons. The sample was PBMCs or T cells enriched from blood (not recorded which). The receptors were gathered from a woman younger than 45 who had recovered from COVID-19. The CDR3 runs from the conserved cysteine through the conserved F or W. The D gene is left open where the match is weak. Not every row has a clone size; where given, it reads once, few, many or a size class.

j_call d_call cdr3_length clone_size v_call cdr3_nt cdr3_aa
TRBJ1-1 NA 11 once TRBV19 TGTGCCAGCCAGGGAAACACTGAAGCTTTCTTT CASQGNTEAFF
TRBJ1-4 TRBD1 15 NA TRBV19 TGTGCCAGTAGTATCGGGACAGGGGCTAATGAAAAACTGTTTTTT CASSIGTGANEKLFF
TRBJ2-5 NA 16 NA TRBV9 TGTGCCAGCAGCGTAGCTGGTGACAGGCCACAAGAGACCCAGTACTTC CASSVAGDRPQETQYF
TRBJ2-3 NA 16 once TRBV11-2 TGTGCCAGCAGCTTAGCCCCAAGGGGGTTCACAGATACGCAGTATTTT CASSLAPRGFTDTQYF
TRBJ1-5 NA 15 NA TRBV30 TGTGCCTGGAGTCATTACAGGGATCCCAATCAGCCCCAGCATTTT CAWSHYRDPNQPQHF
TRBJ2-1 TRBD2 14 NA TRBV2 TGTGCCAGCGCGAAGCGGGAGGGCCCCAGTGAGCAGTTCTTC CASAKREGPSEQFF
TRBJ2-2 TRBD2 18 few TRBV3-1/TRBV3-2 TGTGCCAGCAGCCAAGGGACTAGCGGGAGGGCCGGCACCGGGGAGCTGTTTTTT CASSQGTSGRAGTGELFF
TRBJ2-2 NA 16 NA TRBV27 TGTGCCAGCAGTTTATCTGGGGGGAGAGGAACCGGGGAGCTGTTTTTT CASSLSGGRGTGELFF
TRBJ2-2 TRBD1 16 NA TRBV30 TGTGCCTGGAGCGGCCCCGGGACAGGGAACACCGGGGAGCTGTTTTTT CAWSGPGTGNTGELFF
TRBJ2-1 TRBD2 15 NA TRBV6-5 TGTGCCAGCAGTCAGACTAGCGGAGCTTACAATGAGCAGTTCTTC CASSQTSGAYNEQFF
TRBJ1-3 NA 16 NA TRBV9 TGTGCCAGCAGCCCCGAGCTGCAGGGCGTCGGAAACACCATATATTTT CASSPELQGVGNTIYF
TRBJ2-3 NA 14 NA TRBV6-4 TGTGCCAGCAGTGCTCTAGCGTCTACAGATACGCAGTATTTT CASSALASTDTQYF
TRBJ1-2 NA 15 NA TRBV6-5 TGTGCCAGCAGTTCTAGCTCCGGGGGAGAACATGGCTACACCTTC CASSSSSGGEHGYTF
TRBJ1-1 TRBD1 18 NA TRBV7-8 TGTGCCAGCAGCTCCTCCCTAGCCGGGACAGGTGGGAACACTGAAGCTTTCTTT CASSSSLAGTGGNTEAFF
TRBJ1-1 TRBD1 15 NA TRBV28 TGTGCCAGCAGTCCCGGAGGGGGCGTACCACCTTCGGCTTTCTTT CASSPGGGVPPSAFF
TRBJ2-5 TRBD2 15 NA TRBV18 TGTGCCAGCTCGCCTAGCGGGAGGAACGGAGAGACCCAGTACTTC CASSPSGRNGETQYF
TRBJ2-3 TRBD2 15 NA TRBV18 TGTGCCAGCTCACCAAGGACTAGAGGCACAGATACGCAGTATTTT CASSPRTRGTDTQYF
TRBJ1-5 NA 16 NA TRBV19 TGTGCCAGTAGTATAGTGGCGGGGTATAGCAATCAGCCCCAGCATTTT CASSIVAGYSNQPQHF
TRBJ1-1 TRBD1 14 NA TRBV19 TGTGCCAGTAGTACTCCGGGACAGATCACTGAAGCTTTCTTT CASSTPGQITEAFF
TRBJ1-2 NA 13 NA TRBV3-1/TRBV3-2 TGTGCCAGCAGCCAACAGGGATTATATGGCTACACCTTC CASSQQGLYGYTF
TRBJ2-3 NA 15 NA TRBV6-5 TGTGCCAGCACCTACGACAGTTCTAGCACAGATACGCAGTATTTT CASTYDSSSTDTQYF